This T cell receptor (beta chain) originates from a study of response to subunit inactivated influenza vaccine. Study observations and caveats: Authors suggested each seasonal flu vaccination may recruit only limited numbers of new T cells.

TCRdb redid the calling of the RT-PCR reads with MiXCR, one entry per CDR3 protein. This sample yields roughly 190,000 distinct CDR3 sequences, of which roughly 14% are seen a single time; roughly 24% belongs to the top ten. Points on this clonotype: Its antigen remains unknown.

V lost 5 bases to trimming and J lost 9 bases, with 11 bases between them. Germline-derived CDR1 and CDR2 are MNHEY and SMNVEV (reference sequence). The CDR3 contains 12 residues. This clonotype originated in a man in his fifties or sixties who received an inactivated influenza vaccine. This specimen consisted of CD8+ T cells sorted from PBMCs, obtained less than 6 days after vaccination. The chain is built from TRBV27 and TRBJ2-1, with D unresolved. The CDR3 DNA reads TGTGCCAGCAGTACGATCGGTGGTGAGCAGTTCTTC. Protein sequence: CASSTIGGEQFF.